These 32 T cell receptor beta chains came from one sample sequenced in a study of a mutant IDH1 vaccine in newly diagnosed glioma. Time point here: week 23, last vaccination. Topical imiquimod was applied with each vaccine dose, which held 300 ug of mutant IDH1 20-mer peptide. Method: immunoSEQ multiplex PCR; TCRdb's copy keeps in-frame clones and lacks some. The sample has 70,000 to 90,000 clones; 85% are singletons. Their target antigens are unknown. The sequences come from PBMCs, collected from a glioma patient whose treatment included an IDH1 peptide vaccine. The receptors originated from a man in his thirties or forties with glioma. Some clones in this sample may be carry-over from other donors' samples.

About this clone itself: Germline and junction disagree at one end, which may indicate a read error. The chain combines TRBV29-1 with TRBJ1-2; 7 bases are shared with TRBD1. Germline V gene sequence: CDR1 SQVTM, CDR2 ANQGSEA. The CDR3 is 18 amino acids. The CDR3 here is CIVMLQGTRQGGNYGYTF. Here the CDR3 DNA reads TGCATCGTTATGCTCCAGGGAACAAGACAGGGCGGCAACTATGGCTACACCTTC.

Only one count was recorded for this clone. The chain carries TRBV9 and TRBJ1-1; D unresolved. CDR1 and CDR2 from the germline V gene are SGDLS and YYNGEE. Trimming took 2 bases from V and 0 from J, leaving 11 bases between them. The CDR3 is 15 residues long. CDR3 loop: CASSVQVAMNTEAFF. The CDR3 DNA sequence: TGTGCCAGCAGCGTTCAAGTCGCCATGAACACTGAAGCTTTCTTT.

This chain uses TRBV7-2 with TRBJ2-3, with TRBD2 matching 11 bases. J lost 0 bases, V lost 2 bases, and 10 bases had no gene match. CDR3 size: 19 residues. Germline V gene data show CDR1 as SGHTA and CDR2 as FQGNSA. CDR3 amino acids: CASSLTLTSGVLSTDTQYF. The CDR3 DNA is TGTGCCAGCAGCTTAACCTTGACTAGCGGGGTTCTTAGCACAGATACGCAGTATTTT.

In the case of this clone: At one end, the junction sequence differs from germline, possibly due to a read error. The chain joins TRBV30 to TRBJ1-1; perhaps TRBD1 as D (6 bases). This CDR3 region has 13 residues. In germline, CDR1 is GTSNPN, CDR2 SVGIG (reference sequence). CDR3 residues: CALSKGGREIAFF. In DNA, the CDR3 is TGTGCCTTGAGTAAGGGGGGCAGAGAGATAGCTTTCTTT.

V and J are TRBV28 and TRBJ1-4; perhaps TRBD1 as D (5 bases). The CDR3 runs 14 residues. The ends were cut back, 5 bases at V and 12 bases at J, with 19 bases in the middle. Germline assignment: CDR1 MDHEN and CDR2 SYDVKM. CDR3 in DNA: TGTGCCAGCAGTAACGACAGAGGGAAAAGGGAACTGTTTTTT. Amino acid sequence: CASSNDRGKRELFF. The full variable domain, with the rest looked up from reference TRBV28 and TRBJ1-4, is DVKVTQSSRYLVKRTGEKVFLECVQDMDHENMFWYRQDPGLGLRLIYFSYDVKMKEKGDIPEGYSVSREKKERFSLILESASTNQTSMYLCASSNDRGKRELFFGSGTQLSVL.

The CDR3 is CASNPDASGNTIYF. DNA for the CDR3: TGTGCCAGTAACCCCGACGCCTCTGGAAACACCATATATTTT. The chain employs TRBV19 and TRBJ1-3; D gene unclear. V lost 7 bases and J lost 0, with 10 bases in between. This CDR3 is built from 14 residues. The germline V gene has CDR1 LNHDA and CDR2 SQIVND (reference sequence).

The CDR3 loop reads CASSPSGASSSYEQYF. DNA for the CDR3: TGTGCCAGCAGCCCGTCGGGGGCCTCGAGCTCCTACGAGCAGTACTTC. J is TRBJ2-7 and V is TRBV9; the D gene could be TRBD1 or TRBD2 (6 bases each). Germline V lookup: CDR1 SGDLS, CDR2 YYNGEE. The CDR3 is 16 residues long. The germline V and J ends were trimmed by 4 bases and 0 bases, with 17 bases remaining between them.

CDR3 nucleotides: TGTGCCAGTAGTACCCCCGGGACAGGACAAGAGACCCAGTACTTC. Translation gives CASSTPGTGQETQYF. The rearrangement uses TRBV19 and TRBJ2-5; TRBD1 matches at 8 bases. Germline loops: CDR1 LNHDA, CDR2 SQIVND (reference sequence). This CDR3 comprises 15 residues. With 4 bases clipped from V and 2 bases from J, the junction kept 6 bases outside the gene matches.

The chain has TRBV5-5 and TRBJ2-7; a possible D gene is TRBD1 (6 bases). The V end was cut by 0 bases, the J end by 1 base, with 11 bases between. The CDR3 runs 15 residues. Per germline, CDR1 SGHKS and CDR2 YYEKEE (reference sequence). For the CDR3, the DNA is TGTGCCAGCAGCTTGGCAACAGGGCTATCCTACGAGCAGTACTTC. This gives the protein CASSLATGLSYEQYF. Combining the CDR3 with reference TRBV5-5 and TRBJ2-7 gives the whole variable domain DAGVTQSPTHLIKTRGQQVTLRCSPISGHKSVSWYQQVLGQGPQFIFQYYEKEERGRGNFPDRFSARQFPNYSSELNVNALLLGDSALYLCASSLATGLSYEQYFGPGTRLTVT.

CDR3 nucleotide sequence: TGTGCCAGCAGTCTAAAGCGGGGGACCTACAATGAGCAGTTCTTC. It codes for CASSLKRGTYNEQFF. This chain joins TRBV28 and TRBJ2-1; TRBD2 matches 8 bases. Germline CDR1 reads MDHEN; CDR2 reads SYDVKM. Losses at the gene ends were 5 bases for V and 2 bases for J; bases not matched to a gene: 5. This CDR3 is built from 15 residues.

The chain uses TRBV10-3 and TRBJ1-2; no clear D gene. The CDR3 is made up of 11 amino acids. Germline CDR1 reads ENHRY; CDR2 reads SYGVKD. Trimming shortened V by 4 bases and J by 4 bases, and 4 bases separated the two germline ends. The CDR3 sequence is CAISGSYGYTF. The CDR3 bases are TGTGCCATCAGTGGAAGCTATGGCTACACCTTC.

The chain combines TRBV11-1 with TRBJ2-7, with 9 bases matching TRBD1. The CDR3 is 16 residues long. Germline V gives CDR1 SGHAT, CDR2 FQDESV (reference sequence). V dropped 4 bases and J dropped 3; count of bases not matched to a gene: 10. The DNA of the CDR3 is TGTGCCAGCAGCTACGCCGGGACAGGGAATATCTACGAGCAGTACTTC. Translation: CASSYAGTGNIYEQYF.

The genes are TRBV29-1 and TRBJ1-2, with D unclear. The CDR3 is 14 amino acids. Germline-derived CDR1 and CDR2 are SQVTM and ANQGSEA. V shed 6 bases and J shed 0 bases, with 14 bases lying between them. CDR3 in DNA: TGCAGCGTCCCCGTGGGAATTTCTAACTATGGCTACACCTTC. Encoded protein: CSVPVGISNYGYTF.

J is TRBJ1-2 and V is TRBV6-5; 9 bases map to TRBD1. V lost 6 bases and J lost 6; bases outside the gene matches: 8. Germline CDR1 and CDR2: MNHEY and SVGAGI. The CDR3 has 14 residues. CDR3 DNA sequence: TGTGCCAGCAGCCCGACAGGGGGACGGGATGGCTACACCTTC. Its protein is CASSPTGGRDGYTF.

V and J are TRBV10-3 and TRBJ1-1, with 7 bases lining up with TRBD1. The CDR3 sequence is 15 residues long. With V trimmed by 10 bases and J by 7 bases, 18 bases remained unmatched. CDR1 ENHRY and CDR2 SYGVKD come from the germline V gene. The CDR3 nucleotides read TGTGCCAGCGCCTCCCATTCCACAGGGGAGATTGAAGCTTTCTTT. This codes for CASASHSTGEIEAFF.

The chain is built from TRBV10-3 and TRBJ2-3; 15 bases line up with TRBD2. The CDR3 has 14 amino acids. After removal of 11 bases from V and 6 bases from J, the junction contained 6 bases not matched to a gene. CDR1 is ENHRY and CDR2 is SYGVKD in the germline V gene. CDR3 coding DNA: TGTGCCGCCGGACTAGCGGGGGGGCATGATACGCAGTATTTT. It encodes CAAGLAGGHDTQYF.

This chain links TRBV14 with TRBJ2-1; D remains ambiguous. This CDR3 region has 18 residues. In germline, CDR1 is SGHDN, CDR2 FVKESK. Between the trimmed V and J ends, which lost 4 bases and 1 base, there was a span of 20 bases. CDR3 loop: CASSLRLGSFGSYNEQFF. In DNA form, the CDR3 reads TGTGCCAGCAGCCTCCGTCTTGGAAGTTTCGGATCCTACAATGAGCAGTTCTTC.

The V gene is TRBV7-9, the J gene TRBJ2-5; 9 bases match TRBD2. CDR1 and CDR2 (germline): SEHNR, FQNEAQ (reference sequence). CDR3 length: 17 amino acids. The V segment lost 10 bases and the J segment 4 bases; nucleotides outside the gene matches: 19. CDR3 sequence reads: CAITKMAGTSFRETQYF. CDR3 DNA: TGTGCCATCACGAAAATGGCCGGGACTAGCTTTCGAGAGACCCAGTACTTC.

This clone was recorded a few times. The chain couples TRBV10-3 to TRBJ1-2; TRBD1 aligns across 7 bases. Germline CDR1 and CDR2: ENHRY and SYGVKD. The trim removed 0 bases at V and 6 bases at J, leaving 7 bases unmatched. CDR3 length: 15 residues. In nucleotides, the CDR3 is TGTGCCATCAGTGAGTCACGGGGAGGGGGCAATGGCTACACCTTC. It encodes CAISESRGGGNGYTF.

V usage is TRBV19 and J usage is TRBJ2-3, with D unresolved. The germline V gene has CDR1 LNHDA and CDR2 SQIVND (reference sequence). V lost 5 bases to trimming and J lost 0 bases, with 15 bases between them. The CDR3 contains 16 residues. The CDR3 here is CASSDHDRPSTDTQYF. In DNA form, the CDR3 reads TGTGCCAGTAGTGATCATGACCGCCCTAGCACAGATACGCAGTATTTT.

This clone was detected only a few times. The chain joins TRBV5-6 to TRBJ2-1; the D is unclear. There are 12 residues in the CDR3. Germline CDR1 is SGHDT and CDR2 is YYEEEE. Trimming stripped 0 bases from V and 10 bases from J, with 8 bases between. CDR3 residues: CASSLGLHEQFF. The CDR3 nucleotides are TGTGCCAGCAGCTTGGGACTTCACGAGCAGTTCTTC.

The chain is built from TRBV21-1 and TRBJ1-1. TRBV21-1 is classified as a pseudogene. The CDR3 sequence is 16 residues long. The CDR3 spells CASSKGGVSGSRGAFF. The CDR3 bases are TGTGCCAGCAGCAAAGGTGGGGTCAGCGGGTCACGCGGGGCTTTCTTT.

This rearrangement joins TRBV19 to TRBJ2-2; D is undetermined. This CDR3 contains 13 residues. CDR1 is LNHDA, CDR2 SQIVND, per germline (reference sequence). With 4 bases removed from V and 1 base from J, the gap between germline ends came to 4 bases. The CDR3 region is CASSRGNTGELFF. CDR3 coding DNA: TGTGCCAGTAGTAGAGGGAACACCGGGGAGCTGTTTTTT. Supplemented by reference TRBV19 and TRBJ2-2, the full variable domain reads DGGITQSPKYLFRKEGQNVTLSCEQNLNHDAMYWYRQDPGQGLRLIYYSQIVNDFQKGDIAEGYSVSREKKESFPLTVTSAQKNPTAFYLCASSRGNTGELFFGEGSRLTVL.

A word on this clone: Sequence at one end of the junction differs from germline and may be a read error. The V gene is TRBV7-9, the J gene TRBJ2-1; TRBD2 matches at 9 bases. CDR3 length equals 15 residues. The germline gives CDR1 SEHNR, CDR2 FQNEAQ (reference sequence). CDR3 DNA: TGTGCCAGCAGATTAGCGGGAGCGGCCTACAATGAGCAGTTCTTC. Translated, it gives CASRLAGAAYNEQFF.

This chain links TRBV19 with TRBJ2-1; TRBD1 agrees at 7 bases. This CDR3 has 13 amino acids. V trimming: 3 bases; J trimming: 15 bases; junction bases outside the gene matches: 11. Germline values: CDR1 LNHDA, CDR2 SQIVND (reference sequence). The CDR3, as DNA: TGTGCCAGTAGTATCCATGGGACAGTTGAACCGTTCTTC. Its translation: CASSIHGTVEPFF.

This sequence joins TRBV5-6 and TRBJ1-4; 9 bases fit TRBD1. With 3 bases clipped from V and 8 bases from J, the junction kept 5 bases outside the gene matches. CDR1 SGHDT and CDR2 YYEEEE come from the germline V gene. The length of the CDR3 is 14 residues. The CDR3 nucleotides are TGTGCCAGCAGCTGGGGACAGGGCTGGGAAAAACTGTTTTTT. Its protein product is CASSWGQGWEKLFF.

V and J are TRBV27 and TRBJ2-3; 9 nucleotides line up with TRBD1. Germline V lookup: CDR1 MNHEY, CDR2 SMNVEV (reference sequence). Losses at the gene ends were 4 bases for V and 0 bases for J; bases not matched to a gene: 2. The CDR3 has 15 residues. CDR3 bases: TGTGCCAGCAGTTGGGACAGGGAGAGCACAGATACGCAGTATTTT. Amino acid sequence: CASSWDRESTDTQYF.

The chain employs TRBV7-8 and TRBJ1-4, with D possibly TRBD1 on 5 matching bases. The CDR3 is 17 amino acids. The germline V and J ends were trimmed by 2 bases and 0 bases, with 13 bases remaining between them. CDR1 SGHVS and CDR2 FQNEAQ come from the germline V gene. The chain's CDR3 is CASSLTGTRATNEKLFF. The CDR3 DNA reads as TGTGCCAGCAGCTTAACCGGGACGAGAGCAACTAATGAAAAACTGTTTTTT.

This clone showed up just once. V usage is TRBV10-3 and J usage is TRBJ1-6; 7 positions agree with TRBD1. CDR1 is ENHRY, CDR2 SYGVKD, per germline. The CDR3 consists of 15 residues. V was pared by 6 bases and J by 2 bases, with 4 bases of the junction left unmatched. CDR3 DNA: TGTGCCATCAGGGGGGACAGCCCCTATAATTCACCCCTCCACTTT. It codes for CAIRGDSPYNSPLHF.

This clone was seen only a few times. This chain connects TRBV9 to TRBJ2-2, with 10 bases lining up with TRBD1. The CDR3 is 17 residues long. Germline CDR1 is SGDLS and CDR2 is YYNGEE. V was clipped by 0 bases and J by 7 bases; unmatched bases: 9. CDR3 in amino acids: CASSVGTGTGASGELFF. The CDR3 DNA reads TGTGCCAGCAGCGTAGGAACTGGGACAGGGGCCAGCGGGGAGCTGTTTTTT.

This CDR3 reads CASRRQGSLRYYGYTF. In DNA, the CDR3 is TGTGCCAGCAGAAGGCAGGGATCCCTTCGCTACTATGGCTACACCTTC. V gene TRBV27 combines with J gene TRBJ1-2; possible D gene TRBD1, 5 bases. The CDR3 loop spans 16 amino acids. Germline V gene lookup returns CDR1 MNHEY and CDR2 SMNVEV (reference sequence). Between the trimmed V and J ends, which lost 6 bases and 3 bases, there was a span of 20 bases.

V usage is TRBV18 and J usage is TRBJ1-4, with 8 bases lining up with TRBD1. CDR1 is KGHSH, CDR2 LQKENI, per germline. Unmatched junction bases numbered 8, after V lost 6 bases and J lost 5 bases. This CDR3 is built from 15 residues. The CDR3 sequence is CASSPDRVDNEKLFF. CDR3 DNA sequence: TGTGCCAGCTCGCCGGACAGGGTCGACAATGAAAAACTGTTTTTT.